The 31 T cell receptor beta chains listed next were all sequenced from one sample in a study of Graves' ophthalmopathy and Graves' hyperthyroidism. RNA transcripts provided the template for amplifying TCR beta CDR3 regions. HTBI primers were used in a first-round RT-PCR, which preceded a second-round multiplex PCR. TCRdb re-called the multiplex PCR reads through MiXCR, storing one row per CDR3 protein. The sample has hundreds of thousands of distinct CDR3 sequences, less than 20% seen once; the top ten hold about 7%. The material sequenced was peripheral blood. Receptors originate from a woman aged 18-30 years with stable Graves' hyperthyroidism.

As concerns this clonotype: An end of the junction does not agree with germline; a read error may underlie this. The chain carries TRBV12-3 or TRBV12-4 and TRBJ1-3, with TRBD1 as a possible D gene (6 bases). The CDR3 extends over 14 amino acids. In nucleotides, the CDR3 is TGTGCCAGCAGTTCCCAGGGGCGTGGAAGCACCATATATTTT. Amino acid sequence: CASSSQGRGSTIYF.

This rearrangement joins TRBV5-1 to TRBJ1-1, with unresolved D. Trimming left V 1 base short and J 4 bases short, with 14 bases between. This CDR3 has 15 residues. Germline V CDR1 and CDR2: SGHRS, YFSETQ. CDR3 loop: CASSLSPIMGTEAFF. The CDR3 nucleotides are TGCGCCAGCAGCTTGTCTCCAATAATGGGCACTGAAGCTTTCTTT.

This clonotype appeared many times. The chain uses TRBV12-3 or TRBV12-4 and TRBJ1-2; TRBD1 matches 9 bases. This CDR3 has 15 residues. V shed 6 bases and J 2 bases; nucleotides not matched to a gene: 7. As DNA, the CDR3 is TGTGCCAGCAGACTGACCGGGACAGGGAACTATGGCTACACCTTC. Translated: CASRLTGTGNYGYTF.

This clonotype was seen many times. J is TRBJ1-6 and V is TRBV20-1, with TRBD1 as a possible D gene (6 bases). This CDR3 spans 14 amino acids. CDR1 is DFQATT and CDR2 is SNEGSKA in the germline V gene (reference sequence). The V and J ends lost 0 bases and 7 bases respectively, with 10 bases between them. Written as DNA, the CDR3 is TGCAGTGCTAGAGATATGGACAGCAATTCACCCCTCCACTTT. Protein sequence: CSARDMDSNSPLHF.

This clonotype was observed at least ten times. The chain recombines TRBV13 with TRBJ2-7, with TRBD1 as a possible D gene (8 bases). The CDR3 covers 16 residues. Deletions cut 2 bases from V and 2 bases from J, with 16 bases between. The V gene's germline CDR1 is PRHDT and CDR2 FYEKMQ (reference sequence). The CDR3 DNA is TGTGCCAGCAGCTTAACAGGGGGGGGGCCAACCTACGAGCAGTACTTC. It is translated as CASSLTGGGPTYEQYF.

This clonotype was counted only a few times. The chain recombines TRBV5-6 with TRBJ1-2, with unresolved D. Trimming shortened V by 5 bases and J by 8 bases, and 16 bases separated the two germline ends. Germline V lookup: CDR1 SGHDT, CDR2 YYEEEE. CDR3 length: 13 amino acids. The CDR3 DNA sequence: TGTGCCAGCAGTCTCGGCGGGGTCGGGGGCTACACCTTC. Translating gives CASSLGGVGGYTF.

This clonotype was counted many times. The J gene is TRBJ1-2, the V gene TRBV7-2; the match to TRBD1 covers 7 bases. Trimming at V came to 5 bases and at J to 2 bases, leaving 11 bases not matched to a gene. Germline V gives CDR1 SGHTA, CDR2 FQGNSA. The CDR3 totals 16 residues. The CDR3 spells CASSHRALGQNYGYTF. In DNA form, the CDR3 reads TGTGCCAGCAGCCACCGTGCTTTGGGACAGAACTATGGCTACACCTTC.

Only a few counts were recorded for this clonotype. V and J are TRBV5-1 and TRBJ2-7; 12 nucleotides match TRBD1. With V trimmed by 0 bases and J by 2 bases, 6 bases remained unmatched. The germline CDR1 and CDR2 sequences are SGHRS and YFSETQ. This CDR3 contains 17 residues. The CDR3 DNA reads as TGCGCCAGCAGCTTGGCCCTCGGGACAGGGGGCACCTACGAGCAGTACTTC. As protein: CASSLALGTGGTYEQYF.

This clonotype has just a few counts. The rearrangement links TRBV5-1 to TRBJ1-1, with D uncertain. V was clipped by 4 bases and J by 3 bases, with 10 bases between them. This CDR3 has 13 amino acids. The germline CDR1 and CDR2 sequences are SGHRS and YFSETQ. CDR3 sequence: CASSERLDTEAFF. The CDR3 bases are TGCGCCAGCAGCGAGAGGTTAGACACTGAAGCTTTCTTT.

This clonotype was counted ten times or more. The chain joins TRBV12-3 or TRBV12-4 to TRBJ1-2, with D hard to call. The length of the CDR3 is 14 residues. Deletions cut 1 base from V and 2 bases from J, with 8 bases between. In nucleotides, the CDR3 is TGTGCCAGCAGTTTAGGGGCAGAGAACTATGGCTACACCTTC. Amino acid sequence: CASSLGAENYGYTF.

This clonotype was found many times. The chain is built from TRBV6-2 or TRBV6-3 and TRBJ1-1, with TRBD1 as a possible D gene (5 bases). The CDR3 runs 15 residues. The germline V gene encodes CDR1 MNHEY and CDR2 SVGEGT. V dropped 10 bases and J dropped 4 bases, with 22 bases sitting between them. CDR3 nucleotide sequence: TGTGCCACCGGGCGGCCGACCGTTAGGGGCACTGAAGCTTTCTTT. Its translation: CATGRPTVRGTEAFF.

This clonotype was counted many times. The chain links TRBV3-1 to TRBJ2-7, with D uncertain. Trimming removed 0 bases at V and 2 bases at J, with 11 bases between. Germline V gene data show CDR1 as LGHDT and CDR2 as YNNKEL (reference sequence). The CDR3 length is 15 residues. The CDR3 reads CASSQEISVPYEQYF. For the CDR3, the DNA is TGTGCCAGCAGCCAAGAGATTTCGGTTCCCTACGAGCAGTACTTC.

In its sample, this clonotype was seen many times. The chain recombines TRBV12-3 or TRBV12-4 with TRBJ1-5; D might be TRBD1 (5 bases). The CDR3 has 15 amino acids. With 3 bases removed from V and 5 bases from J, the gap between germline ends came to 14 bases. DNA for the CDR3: TGTGCCAGCAGTTTTGAGGGGATTCCCCATCAGCCCCAGCATTTT. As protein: CASSFEGIPHQPQHF.

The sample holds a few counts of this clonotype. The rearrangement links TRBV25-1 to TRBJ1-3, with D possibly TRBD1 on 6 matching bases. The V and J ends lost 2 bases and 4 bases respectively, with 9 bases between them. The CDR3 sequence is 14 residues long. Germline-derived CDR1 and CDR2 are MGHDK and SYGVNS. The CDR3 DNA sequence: TGTGCCAGCAGTGAAGGGGGCGCGGGAAACACCATATATTTT. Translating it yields CASSEGGAGNTIYF.

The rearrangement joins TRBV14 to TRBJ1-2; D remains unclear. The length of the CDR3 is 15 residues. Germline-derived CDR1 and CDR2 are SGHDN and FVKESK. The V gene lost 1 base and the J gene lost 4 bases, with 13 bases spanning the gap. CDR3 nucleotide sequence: TGTGCCAGCAGCCAAGGGCGTCCATGGACCTATGGCTACACCTTC. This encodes CASSQGRPWTYGYTF. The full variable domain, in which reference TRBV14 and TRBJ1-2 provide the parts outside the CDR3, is EAGVTQFPSHSVIEKGQTVTLRCDPISGHDNLYWYRRVMGKEIKFLLHFVKESKQDESGMPNNRFLAERTGGTYSTLKVQPAELEDSGVYFCASSQGRPWTYGYTFGSGTRLTVV.

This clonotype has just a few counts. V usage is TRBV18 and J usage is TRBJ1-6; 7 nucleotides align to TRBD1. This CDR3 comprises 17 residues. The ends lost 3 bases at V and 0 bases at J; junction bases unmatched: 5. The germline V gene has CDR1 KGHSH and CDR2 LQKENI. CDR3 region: CASSPEDRSSYNSPLHF. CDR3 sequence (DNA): TGTGCCAGCTCACCCGAGGACAGGAGCTCCTATAATTCACCCCTCCACTTT.

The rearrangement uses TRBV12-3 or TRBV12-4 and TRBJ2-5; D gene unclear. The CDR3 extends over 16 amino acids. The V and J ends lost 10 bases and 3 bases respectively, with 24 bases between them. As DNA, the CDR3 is TGTGCCATCACCTCCGTGGGATTCACCCCCGAAGAGACCCAGTACTTC. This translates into CAITSVGFTPEETQYF.

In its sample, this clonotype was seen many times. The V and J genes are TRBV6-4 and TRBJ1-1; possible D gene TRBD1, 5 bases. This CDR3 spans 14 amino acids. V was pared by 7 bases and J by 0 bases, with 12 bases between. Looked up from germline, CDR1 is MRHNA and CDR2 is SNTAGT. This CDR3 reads CASKVHRLNTEAFF. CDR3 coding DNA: TGTGCCAGCAAAGTACACAGGCTGAACACTGAAGCTTTCTTT.

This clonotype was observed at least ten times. The chain's CDR3 is CASSESPDTGNTEAFF. The CDR3 nucleotides read TGCGCCAGCAGTGAGTCCCCTGACACGGGCAACACTGAAGCTTTCTTT. This chain joins TRBV10-1 and TRBJ1-1; D gene unclear. There are 16 residues in the CDR3. CDR1 and CDR2 (germline): WNHNN, SYGVQD (reference sequence). The germline V and J ends were trimmed by 0 bases and 2 bases, with 13 bases remaining between them.

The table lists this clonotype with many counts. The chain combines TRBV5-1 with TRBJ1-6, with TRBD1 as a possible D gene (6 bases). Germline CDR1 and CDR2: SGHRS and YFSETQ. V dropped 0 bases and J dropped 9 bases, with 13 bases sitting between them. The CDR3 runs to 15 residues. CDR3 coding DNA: TGCGCCAGCAGCTTGGAGACAGGAGGGTTTTCACCCCTCCACTTT. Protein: CASSLETGGFSPLHF.

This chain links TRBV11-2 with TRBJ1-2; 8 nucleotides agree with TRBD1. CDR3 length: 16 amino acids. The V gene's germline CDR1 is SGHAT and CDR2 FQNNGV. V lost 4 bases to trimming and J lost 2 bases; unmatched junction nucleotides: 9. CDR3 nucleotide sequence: TGTGCCAGCAGCTCCATCCGGGACAGGAAGAACTATGGCTACACCTTC. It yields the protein CASSSIRDRKNYGYTF.

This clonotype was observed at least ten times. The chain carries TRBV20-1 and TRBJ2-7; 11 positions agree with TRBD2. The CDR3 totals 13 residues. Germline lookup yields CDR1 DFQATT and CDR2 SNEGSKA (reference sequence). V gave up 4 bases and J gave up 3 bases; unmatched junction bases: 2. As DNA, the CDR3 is TGCAGTGCTACCGGGACTAGCGGCTACGAGCAGTACTTC. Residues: CSATGTSGYEQYF.

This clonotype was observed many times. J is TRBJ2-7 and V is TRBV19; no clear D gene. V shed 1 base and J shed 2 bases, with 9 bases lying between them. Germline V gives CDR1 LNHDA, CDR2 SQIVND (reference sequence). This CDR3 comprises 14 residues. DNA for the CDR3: TGTGCCAGTAGTATAGGCAACGAGGCCTACGAGCAGTACTTC. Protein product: CASSIGNEAYEQYF.

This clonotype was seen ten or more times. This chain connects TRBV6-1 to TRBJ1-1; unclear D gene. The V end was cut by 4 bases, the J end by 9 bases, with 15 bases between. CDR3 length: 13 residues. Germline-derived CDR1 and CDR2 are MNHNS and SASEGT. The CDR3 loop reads CASSGLTASQAFF. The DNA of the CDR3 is TGTGCCAGCAGTGGCCTGACGGCTTCCCAAGCTTTCTTT.

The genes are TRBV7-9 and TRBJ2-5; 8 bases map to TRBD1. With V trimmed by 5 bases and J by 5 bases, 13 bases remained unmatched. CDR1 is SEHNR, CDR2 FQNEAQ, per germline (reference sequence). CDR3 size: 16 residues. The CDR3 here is CASSAPSGQGSETQYF. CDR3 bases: TGTGCCAGCAGCGCTCCCTCAGGACAGGGATCGGAGACCCAGTACTTC.

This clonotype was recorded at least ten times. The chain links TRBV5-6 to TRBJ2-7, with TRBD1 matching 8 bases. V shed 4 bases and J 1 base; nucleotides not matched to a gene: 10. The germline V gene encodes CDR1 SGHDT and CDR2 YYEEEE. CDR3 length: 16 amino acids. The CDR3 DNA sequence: TGTGCCAGCAGCCCCGACGCAGGGGGCGCTTCCTACGAGCAGTACTTC. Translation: CASSPDAGGASYEQYF. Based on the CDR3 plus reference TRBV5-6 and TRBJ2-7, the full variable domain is DAGVTQSPTHLIKTRGQQVTLRCSPKSGHDTVSWYQQALGQGPQFIFQYYEEEERQRGNFPDRFSGHQFPNYSSELNVNALLLGDSALYLCASSPDAGGASYEQYFGPGTRLTVT.

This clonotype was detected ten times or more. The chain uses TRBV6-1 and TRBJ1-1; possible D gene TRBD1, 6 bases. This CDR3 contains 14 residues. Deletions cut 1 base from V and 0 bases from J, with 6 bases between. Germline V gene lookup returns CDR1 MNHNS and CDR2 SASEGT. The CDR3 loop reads CASSEDRVNTEAFF. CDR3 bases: TGTGCCAGCAGTGAAGACAGGGTGAACACTGAAGCTTTCTTT.

The CDR3 DNA reads as TGTGCCAGCAGTTTCCGGGACCCGCAGGCCAACGTCCTGACTTTC. This codes for CASSFRDPQANVLTF. The gene calls are TRBV6-5 and TRBJ2-6; either TRBD1 or TRBD2 may fit D (5 bases each). Trimming shortened V by 4 bases and J by 6 bases, and 13 bases separated the two germline ends. Germline assignment: CDR1 MNHEY and CDR2 SVGAGI. This CDR3 is built from 15 residues.

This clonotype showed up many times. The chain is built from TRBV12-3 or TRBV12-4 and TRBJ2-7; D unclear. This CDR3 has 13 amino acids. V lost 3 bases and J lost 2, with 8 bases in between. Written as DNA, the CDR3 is TGTGCCAGCAGTTTTGGTACAGCCTACGAGCAGTACTTC. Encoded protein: CASSFGTAYEQYF.

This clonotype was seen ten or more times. The CDR3 DNA reads TGTGCCAGTAGTATAAGTTGGGCCAAAGGCTACTATGGCTACACCTTC. Translated: CASSISWAKGYYGYTF. The rearrangement links TRBV19 to TRBJ1-2; no definite D call. Deletions cut 2 bases from V and 3 bases from J, with 16 bases between. There are 16 residues in the CDR3. Germline V gene sequence: CDR1 LNHDA, CDR2 SQIVND (reference sequence).

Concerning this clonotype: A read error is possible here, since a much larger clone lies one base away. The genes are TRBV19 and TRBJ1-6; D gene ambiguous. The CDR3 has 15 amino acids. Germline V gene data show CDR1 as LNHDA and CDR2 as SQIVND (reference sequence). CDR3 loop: CSSSEEISYNSPLHF. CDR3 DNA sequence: TGTTCCAGTAGCGAAGAAATCTCCTATAATTCACCCCTCCACTTT.